This T cell receptor beta chain was sequenced during a study of cytotoxic CD8 clonotypes in ibrutinib-treated CLL. Measured with immunoSEQ multiplex PCR; TCRdb has only the in-frame clones, and not every one. Among some 150,000 clones listed, approximately 80% were seen once. About 1.9 micrograms of genomic DNA (from cryopreserved PBMCs) were used for TCR beta libraries. The TCR originated in a human donor with chronic lymphocytic leukemia. This sample comprised PBMCs, obtained after 12 months of ibrutinib treatment.

The CDR3 region has the DNA TGTGCCAGCAGCGGAGTAGAGGGGGCCGTCGGGGAGCTGTTTTTT. Amino acids: CASSGVEGAVGELFF. This sequence joins TRBV9 and TRBJ2-2, with 7 bases fitting TRBD1. This CDR3 is 15 amino acids long. J gave up 7 bases and V 3 bases, and 9 bases lay outside the gene matches. Per the germline V gene, CDR1 is SGDLS and CDR2 is YYNGEE.